The 17 T cell receptor beta chains reported below all come from one sample, sequenced in a study of blood T cell repertoires in COVID-19. Profiling relied on immunoSEQ multiplex PCR, and the TCRdb table lists in-frame clones only, not all of them. The sample includes over 45,000 clones, roughly 83% seen only once; the top ten take about 4%. Input material: peripheral blood. All receptors derive from a man in his fifties with active COVID-19.

This clone was found a few times. J is TRBJ2-7 and V is TRBV7-9; 9 positions match TRBD1. With 8 bases clipped from V and 3 bases from J, the junction kept 5 bases outside the gene matches. CDR1 and CDR2 (germline): SEHNR, FQNEAQ (reference sequence). The length of the CDR3 is 13 residues. The CDR3 sequence: CASRPGQGYEQYF. The DNA of the CDR3 is TGTGCCAGCCGTCCGGGACAGGGCTACGAGCAGTACTTC.

V is TRBV15 and J is TRBJ1-1; D perhaps matches TRBD1 (5 bases). The CDR3 covers 14 residues. V was trimmed by 0 bases and J by 6 bases, leaving 11 bases between them. The V gene's germline CDR1 is LNHNV and CDR2 YYDKDF (reference sequence). The CDR3 nucleotides read TGTGCCACCAGCAGAGATAGGGGTACGGCTGAAGCTTTCTTT. It encodes CATSRDRGTAEAFF.

The rearrangement joins TRBV6-6 to TRBJ1-4; D might be TRBD1 (5 bases). The CDR3 sequence is 16 residues long. V was cut by 1 base and J by 0 bases, with 9 bases left in between. The germline gives CDR1 MNHNY, CDR2 SVGAGI (reference sequence). CDR3 in DNA: TGTGCCAGCAGTTACTTCAGGGCAACAACTAATGAAAAACTGTTTTTT. Protein sequence: CASSYFRATTNEKLFF.

This clone was detected only once. V gene TRBV10-3 combines with J gene TRBJ1-4; D perhaps matches TRBD1 (5 bases). CDR1 is ENHRY and CDR2 is SYGVKD in the germline V gene. V was trimmed by 10 bases and J by 10 bases, leaving 22 bases between them. The length of the CDR3 is 14 residues. This CDR3 is CASKDGRSGGKLFF. For the CDR3, the DNA is TGTGCCAGCAAAGACGGCAGGTCGGGGGGAAAACTGTTTTTT.

This clone was observed a handful of times. The V gene is TRBV7-9, the J gene TRBJ1-6, with D possibly TRBD1 on 5 matching bases. Trimming took off 5 bases at V and 14 bases at J, with 13 bases between the two ends. The germline V gene encodes CDR1 SEHNR and CDR2 FQNEAQ (reference sequence). The CDR3 sequence is 12 residues long. CDR3 sequence reads: CASSRDWGTLHF. CDR3 bases: TGTGCCAGCAGCCGTGACTGGGGCACCCTCCACTTT.

This rearrangement joins TRBV5-1 to TRBJ1-1; D not resolved. Per the germline V gene, CDR1 is SGHRS and CDR2 is YFSETQ. The CDR3 runs 11 residues. Trimming shortened V by 0 bases and J by 11 bases, and 8 bases separated the two germline ends. CDR3 nucleotide sequence: TGCGCCAGCAGCTTGGGGCGGAGGGCTTTCTTT. It specifies CASSLGRRAFF. Drawing the rest from reference TRBV5-1 and TRBJ1-1, the complete variable domain is KAGVTQTPRYLIKTRGQQVTLSCSPISGHRSVSWYQQTPGQGLQFLFEYFSETQRNKGNFPGRFSGRQFSNSRSEMNVSTLELGDSALYLCASSLGRRAFFGQGTRLTVV.

This clone has only a few counts. This chain uses TRBV6-5 with TRBJ1-1, with TRBD1 identical over 7 bases. The CDR3 loop spans 15 amino acids. Germline CDR1 reads MNHEY; CDR2 reads SVGAGI. The trim removed 6 bases at V and 1 base at J, leaving 8 bases unmatched. CDR3 sequence (DNA): TGTGCCAGCAGACCGACAGGGCTGGGGAACACTGAAGCTTTCTTT. Its translation: CASRPTGLGNTEAFF.

The chain carries TRBV10-3 and TRBJ2-5; 7 bases are a match to TRBD1. Germline V CDR1 and CDR2: ENHRY, SYGVKD. J lost 5 bases, V lost 4 bases, and 7 bases had no gene match. There are 14 residues in the CDR3. The CDR3 coding sequence is TGTGCCATCAGTGTGGGACAGTCTGCCGAGACCCAGTACTTC. It encodes CAISVGQSAETQYF.

This chain links TRBV15 with TRBJ2-7; the D gene is possibly TRBD1 (6 bases). CDR3 length equals 14 residues. V lost 0 bases, J lost 9 bases, and 15 bases lay in between. The germline gives CDR1 LNHNV, CDR2 YYDKDF (reference sequence). Here the CDR3 DNA reads TGTGCCACCAGCAGAGACCGGACAGTAATCGGGCAGTACTTC. Translating gives CATSRDRTVIGQYF.

The genes are TRBV24-1 and TRBJ1-2; weak D call: TRBD1 (6 bases). Germline CDR1 is KGHDR and CDR2 is SFDVKD. Between the trimmed V and J ends, which lost 5 bases and 5 bases, there was a span of 14 bases. The CDR3 runs 14 residues. CDR3 bases: TGTGCCACCAGTGCCCCGGACAGAGTTTATGGCTACACCTTC. Translated: CATSAPDRVYGYTF.

This chain connects TRBV6-2 or TRBV6-3 to TRBJ2-5; a weak D match, TRBD2 (6 bases). V lost 6 bases and J lost 5, with 16 bases in between. The CDR3 length is 14 residues. The germline gives CDR1 MNHEY, CDR2 SVGEGT. The CDR3 here is CASSDPGDTETQYF. The DNA for the CDR3 is TGTGCCAGCAGCGACCCGGGGGATACGGAGACCCAGTACTTC.

The chain carries TRBV5-1 and TRBJ1-6; 7 bases fit TRBD1. CDR1 is SGHRS and CDR2 is YFSETQ in the germline V gene. The CDR3 is 14 amino acids. V dropped 4 bases and J dropped 6; count of bases not matched to a gene: 4. The CDR3 sequence: CASSQGQLNSPLHF. In DNA form, the CDR3 reads TGCGCCAGCAGCCAGGGACAGCTTAATTCACCCCTCCACTTT.

The count of this clone is one. The chain is built from TRBV10-2 and TRBJ2-5; 11 bases match TRBD2. The CDR3 has 14 amino acids. Germline V lookup: CDR1 WSHSY, CDR2 SAAADI. V lost 3 bases to trimming and J lost 5 bases; unmatched junction nucleotides: 2. CDR3 sequence (DNA): TGCGCCAGCAGTGATAGCGGGGGGGCTGAGACCCAGTACTTC. This gives the protein CASSDSGGAETQYF.

This clone is judged medium-sized. The chain uses TRBV5-1 and TRBJ2-7; 7 positions agree with TRBD1. Germline-derived CDR1 and CDR2 are SGHRS and YFSETQ. V gave up 4 bases and J gave up 2 bases; unmatched junction bases: 6. The CDR3 spans 14 residues. Here the CDR3 DNA reads TGCGCCAGCAGCCCAGGGGACAGTCCCTACGAGCAGTACTTC. Its translation is CASSPGDSPYEQYF.

This chain joins TRBV25-1 and TRBJ2-1; D unclear. The V and J ends lost 4 bases and 4 bases respectively, with 11 bases between them. Germline loops: CDR1 MGHDK, CDR2 SYGVNS. This CDR3 has 14 residues. CDR3 in amino acids: CASSGPVWYNEQFF. CDR3 sequence (DNA): TGTGCCAGCAGTGGGCCCGTTTGGTACAATGAGCAGTTCTTC.

The chain links TRBV30 to TRBJ1-2; 9 positions agree with TRBD1. CDR1 is GTSNPN and CDR2 is SVGIG in the germline V gene (reference sequence). The CDR3 contains 14 residues. V shed 4 bases and J 4 bases; nucleotides not matched to a gene: 7. The CDR3 region is CAWIPATGGYGYTF. CDR3 in DNA: TGTGCCTGGATTCCCGCGACAGGGGGCTATGGCTACACCTTC. Full variable domain (missing parts from reference TRBV30 and TRBJ1-2): SQTIHQWPATLVQPVGSPLSLECTVEGTSNPNLYWYRQAAGRGLQLLFYSVGIGQISSEVPQNLSASRPQDRQFILSSKKLLLSDSGFYLCAWIPATGGYGYTFGSGTRLTVV.

The V gene is TRBV18, the J gene TRBJ2-3; 10 bases line up with TRBD2. Trimming took 3 bases from V and 3 from J; bases not matched to a gene: 3. The CDR3 sequence is 15 residues long. From germline, CDR1 is KGHSH and CDR2 LQKENI. CDR3 sequence: CASSPLAGETDTQYF. CDR3 DNA sequence: TGTGCCAGCTCACCCCTAGCGGGGGAGACAGATACGCAGTATTTT.